The next 27 T cell receptor beta chains were all read from a single sample in a study of control samples from healthy donors and cancer patients. Sequenced by immunoSEQ multiplex PCR; TCRdb stores in-frame clones only, minus some. The sample records around 30,000 clones, approximately 85% being singletons. Material: PBMCs. The receptors derive from a woman aged 60-75 years with head and neck cancer.

This CDR3 is CSETGIQPQHF. CDR3 coding DNA: TGCAGTGAAACAGGGATTCAGCCCCAGCATTTT. The rearrangement joins TRBV20-1 to TRBJ1-5, with a weak D call TRBD1 (6 bases). The length of the CDR3 is 11 residues. Trimming left V 7 bases short and J 6 bases short, with 10 bases between. CDR1 and CDR2 (germline): DFQATT, SNEGSKA (reference sequence).

V is TRBV7-2 and J is TRBJ2-7; tentative D call: TRBD2 (5 bases). With 4 bases removed from V and 7 bases from J, the gap between germline ends came to 14 bases. Germline V gene data show CDR1 as SGHTA and CDR2 as FQGNSA. This CDR3 has 13 amino acids. This CDR3 reads CASSWGGLLEQYF. The CDR3 coding sequence is TGTGCCAGCAGCTGGGGTGGACTTTTAGAGCAGTACTTC. The entire variable domain, with the rest obtained from reference TRBV7-2 and TRBJ2-7, is as follows: GAGVSQSPSNKVTEKGKDVELRCDPISGHTALYWYRQSLGQGLEFLIYFQGNSAPDKSGLPSDRFSAERTGGSVSTLTIQRTQQEDSAVYLCASSWGGLLEQYFGPGTRLTVT.

The table lists this clone with a count of one. V and J are TRBV9 and TRBJ2-1, with D uncertain. Trimming removed 1 base at V and 8 bases at J, with 10 bases between. Germline values: CDR1 SGDLS, CDR2 YYNGEE. The CDR3 length is 13 residues. The CDR3 DNA is TGTGCCAGCAGCGTACAGGAATTCTATGAGCAGTTCTTC. Protein: CASSVQEFYEQFF. Complete variable domain (other parts from reference TRBV9 and TRBJ2-1): DSGVTQTPKHLITATGQRVTLRCSPRSGDLSVYWYQQSLDQGLQFLIQYYNGEERAKGNILERFSAQQFPDLHSELNLSSLELGDSALYFCASSVQEFYEQFFGPGTRLTVL.

The chain couples TRBV3-1 (or the pseudogene TRBV3-2) to TRBJ2-3; 8 bases map to TRBD1. This CDR3 comprises 15 residues. V shed 5 bases, J shed 3 bases, and the junction held 7 bases outside the gene matches. The germline V gene encodes CDR1 LGHDT and CDR2 YNNKEL (reference sequence). DNA of the CDR3: TGTGCCAGCAGCTCAGGGGGCTCAAGAACAGATACGCAGTATTTT. It is translated as CASSSGGSRTDTQYF.

This chain uses TRBV6-2 or TRBV6-3 with TRBJ2-2; 10 nucleotides agree with TRBD2. This CDR3 has 18 residues. The V segment lost 6 bases and the J segment 1 base; nucleotides outside the gene matches: 11. The germline CDR1 and CDR2 sequences are MNHEY and SVGEGT. The CDR3 sequence: CASSPGVAGGLNTGELFF. DNA for the CDR3: TGTGCCAGCAGCCCTGGGGTAGCGGGGGGCTTGAACACCGGGGAGCTGTTTTTT.

DNA for the CDR3: TGCGCCAGCACGAAAGGGGTGGGCTACACCTTC. Its translation is CASTKGVGYTF. The chain has TRBV5-1 and TRBJ1-2; a weak D match, TRBD1 (5 bases). From germline, CDR1 is SGHRS and CDR2 YFSETQ. V was clipped by 6 bases and J by 8 bases, with 11 bases between them. CDR3 length: 11 amino acids.

The V and J genes are TRBV5-1 and TRBJ2-3; D uncertain. This CDR3 contains 13 residues. The ends were cut back, 2 bases at V and 6 bases at J, with 10 bases in the middle. The germline V gene has CDR1 SGHRS and CDR2 YFSETQ. CDR3 coding DNA: TGCGCCAGCAGCTTAGAGGTTGGCGATACGCAGTATTTT. Its protein product is CASSLEVGDTQYF.

The rearrangement uses TRBV14 and TRBJ2-5, with a possible D match to TRBD2 (6 bases). Germline-derived CDR1 and CDR2 are SGHDN and FVKESK. The CDR3 contains 15 residues. V was clipped by 5 bases and J by 4 bases, with 17 bases between them. The CDR3 loop is CASSRRLGSLETQYF. The CDR3 nucleotides read TGTGCCAGCAGCAGAAGACTAGGATCGTTAGAGACCCAGTACTTC.

This chain uses TRBV30 with TRBJ1-3, with D uncertain. Trimming took off 0 bases at V and 0 bases at J, with 9 bases between the two ends. This CDR3 region has 15 residues. Germline-derived CDR1 and CDR2 are GTSNPN and SVGIG (reference sequence). Written as DNA, the CDR3 is TGTGCCTGGAGTGTACGTGGGATCTCTGGAAACACCATATATTTT. Its translation is CAWSVRGISGNTIYF. Full variable domain (outside the CDR3, taken from reference TRBV30 and TRBJ1-3): SQTIHQWPATLVQPVGSPLSLECTVEGTSNPNLYWYRQAAGRGLQLLFYSVGIGQISSEVPQNLSASRPQDRQFILSSKKLLLSDSGFYLCAWSVRGISGNTIYFGEGSWLTVV.

The V and J genes are TRBV19 and TRBJ2-2; 10 nucleotides match TRBD1. The trim removed 5 bases at V and 6 bases at J, leaving 12 bases unmatched. Germline lookup yields CDR1 LNHDA and CDR2 SQIVND (reference sequence). The CDR3 totals 17 residues. The CDR3 coding sequence is TGTGCCAGTAGTCCACAAATACGACAGGGGGCCGCCGGGGAGCTGTTTTTT. Protein sequence: CASSPQIRQGAAGELFF.

By sample fraction, this clone is medium-sized. The identical CDR3 is also encoded by other nucleotide sequences in the sample. V gene TRBV19 combines with J gene TRBJ2-1, with 7 bases aligning to TRBD2. The germline gives CDR1 LNHDA, CDR2 SQIVND (reference sequence). V trimming: 3 bases; J trimming: 3 bases; junction bases outside the gene matches: 2. The length of the CDR3 is 14 residues. The DNA for the CDR3 is TGTGCCAGTAGTATGGGGGGGAGCTACAATGAGCAGTTCTTC. Protein product: CASSMGGSYNEQFF. Drawing the rest from reference TRBV19 and TRBJ2-1, the complete variable domain is DGGITQSPKYLFRKEGQNVTLSCEQNLNHDAMYWYRQDPGQGLRLIYYSQIVNDFQKGDIAEGYSVSREKKESFPLTVTSAQKNPTAFYLCASSMGGSYNEQFFGPGTRLTVL.

This chain uses TRBV30 with TRBJ2-1, with 10 bases identical to TRBD2. CDR3 length: 16 amino acids. The germline V gene encodes CDR1 GTSNPN and CDR2 SVGIG (reference sequence). J was trimmed by 9 bases and V by 4 bases; bases with no gene match: 15. The CDR3 is CAWTIPRSGGGSEQFF. The CDR3 DNA follows: TGTGCCTGGACCATCCCCCGCAGCGGGGGGGGGAGTGAGCAGTTCTTC.

J is TRBJ1-1 and V is TRBV5-6; D is possibly TRBD1 (6 bases). Germline assignment: CDR1 SGHDT and CDR2 YYEEEE. CDR3 length: 15 residues. V was shortened by 3 bases and J by 11 bases, with 23 bases between the two germline ends. The CDR3 sequence is CASSSLQGARDKAFF. The CDR3 bases are TGTGCCAGCAGCTCGTTACAGGGCGCGAGGGACAAGGCTTTCTTT.

This clone was found once. J is TRBJ2-7 and V is TRBV2; TRBD1 matches at 7 bases. The CDR3 spans 13 residues. From germline, CDR1 is SNHLY and CDR2 FYNNEI. Unmatched junction bases numbered 5, after V lost 5 bases and J lost 4 bases. The CDR3 DNA is TGTGCCAGCAGTATAGACAGGGCTTACGAGCAGTACTTC. Protein sequence: CASSIDRAYEQYF.

The V gene is TRBV6-1, the J gene TRBJ2-1; TRBD2 agrees at 11 bases. Unmatched junction bases numbered 6, after V lost 3 bases and J lost 5 bases. Germline V gene sequence: CDR1 MNHNS, CDR2 SASEGT. This CDR3 has 16 residues. The chain's CDR3 is CASSDPLAGVDNEQFF. As DNA, the CDR3 is TGTGCCAGCAGTGATCCACTAGCGGGAGTCGACAATGAGCAGTTCTTC.

This chain links TRBV2 with TRBJ1-5; the D is unclear. CDR1 is SNHLY, CDR2 FYNNEI, per germline. V dropped 1 base and J dropped 7 bases, with 8 bases sitting between them. The length of the CDR3 is 13 residues. The CDR3 coding sequence is TGTGCCAGCAGTGAAGGTCACGGCCAGCCCCAGCATTTT. Encoded protein: CASSEGHGQPQHF.

The V and J genes are TRBV11-3 and TRBJ2-5; 9 bases match TRBD2. The CDR3 has 18 amino acids. Germline V gene data show CDR1 as SGHNT and CDR2 as YENEEA. V gave up 5 bases and J gave up 0 bases; unmatched junction bases: 13. The CDR3 DNA is TGTGCCAGCAGCCACGGGGTAGCGGGAGACGGGGACCAAGAGACCCAGTACTTC. This codes for CASSHGVAGDGDQETQYF.

The chain has TRBV4-2 and TRBJ1-3; 8 bases agree with TRBD1. V lost 0 bases, J lost 5 bases, and 3 bases stayed unmatched. Germline V gene sequence: CDR1 LGHNA, CDR2 YNFKEQ. This CDR3 comprises 15 residues. The CDR3 DNA is TGTGCCAGCAGCCAAGACGGACAGGGACGAAACACCATATATTTT. Its protein product is CASSQDGQGRNTIYF.

This chain uses TRBV5-6 with TRBJ2-2; D unclear. The V end was cut by 0 bases, the J end by 5 bases, with 11 bases between. CDR1 and CDR2 from the germline V gene are SGHDT and YYEEEE. CDR3 length: 15 amino acids. The chain's CDR3 is CASSLEEERTGELFF. The DNA of the CDR3 is TGTGCCAGCAGCTTGGAAGAGGAGAGGACCGGGGAGCTGTTTTTT. Based on the CDR3 plus reference TRBV5-6 and TRBJ2-2, the full variable domain is DAGVTQSPTHLIKTRGQQVTLRCSPKSGHDTVSWYQQALGQGPQFIFQYYEEEERQRGNFPDRFSGHQFPNYSSELNVNALLLGDSALYLCASSLEEERTGELFFGEGSRLTVL.

This chain uses TRBV2 with TRBJ1-5; TRBD1 matches 7 bases. The ends lost 6 bases at V and 0 bases at J; junction bases unmatched: 8. The CDR3 has 16 residues. Germline V gives CDR1 SNHLY, CDR2 FYNNEI. The CDR3 sequence is CASRPGQLYSNQPQHF. CDR3 DNA sequence: TGTGCCAGCAGGCCGGGACAGCTATATAGCAATCAGCCCCAGCATTTT.

The chain recombines TRBV9 with TRBJ1-3; a possible D gene is TRBD1 (5 bases). CDR3 length equals 15 residues. Per the germline V gene, CDR1 is SGDLS and CDR2 is YYNGEE. Deletions cut 0 bases from V and 0 bases from J, with 7 bases between. The CDR3: CASSVVGTSGNTIYF. Written as DNA, the CDR3 is TGTGCCAGCAGCGTAGTAGGGACCTCTGGAAACACCATATATTTT.

The rearrangement links TRBV18 to TRBJ2-1; 7 bases line up with TRBD1. The CDR3 loop spans 13 amino acids. Germline CDR1 and CDR2: KGHSH and LQKENI. Trimming cost V 5 bases and J 6 bases; bases outside gene matches: 4. The CDR3 bases are TGTGCCAGCTCATCCGGGACAGTCAATGAGCAGTTCTTC. Its translation: CASSSGTVNEQFF.

The chain couples TRBV6-2 or TRBV6-3 to TRBJ2-5; TRBD2 matches 12 bases. The CDR3 is 17 residues long. J was trimmed by 3 bases and V by 0 bases; bases with no gene match: 5. CDR1 and CDR2 from the germline V gene are MNHEY and SVGEGT. The CDR3 loop is CASSYSRTSGIKETQYF. CDR3 DNA sequence: TGTGCCAGCAGTTACTCAAGGACTAGCGGGATAAAAGAGACCCAGTACTTC.

The gene calls are TRBV4-1 and TRBJ2-5; 9 nucleotides line up with TRBD2. The CDR3 extends over 16 amino acids. Losses at the gene ends were 1 base for V and 1 base for J; bases not matched to a gene: 4. Germline V gives CDR1 MGHRA, CDR2 YSYEKL. The CDR3 DNA reads TGCGCCAGCAGCCAAGGACTAGCGGTCGGCCAAGAGACCCAGTACTTC. Translated, it gives CASSQGLAVGQETQYF.

This clone was seen a single time. The chain carries TRBV4-2 and TRBJ2-7; D is uncertain. Trimming left V 1 base short and J 5 bases short, with 9 bases between. Looked up from germline, CDR1 is LGHNA and CDR2 is YNFKEQ. The CDR3 is 13 amino acids. CDR3 protein: CASSQGPFNEQYF. DNA of the CDR3: TGTGCCAGCAGCCAAGGACCGTTCAACGAGCAGTACTTC.

The rearrangement joins TRBV29-1 to TRBJ2-1; no definite D call. CDR1 is SQVTM and CDR2 is ANQGSEA in the germline V gene. V lost 4 bases to trimming and J lost 3 bases, with 4 bases between them. This CDR3 spans 11 amino acids. The CDR3, as DNA: TGCAGCGTTGCAGGCTACAATGAGCAGTTCTTC. Its protein product is CSVAGYNEQFF.

The genes are TRBV30 and TRBJ2-7; D unclear. CDR1 is GTSNPN, CDR2 SVGIG, per germline (reference sequence). Trimming shortened V by 4 bases and J by 3 bases, and 7 bases separated the two germline ends. The CDR3 is made up of 11 amino acids. The CDR3 reads CAWTGRYEQYF. In DNA, the CDR3 is TGTGCCTGGACCGGGCGCTACGAGCAGTACTTC.